This T cell receptor (beta chain) came from a study of T-cell reconstitution after alpha-beta-depleted transplantation in children. The library targeted TCRbeta and was prepared with unique molecular identifiers. TCRdb independently ran MiXCR on the PCR reads; one entry per CDR3 protein. The data contain 500,000 to 600,000 distinct CDR3 sequences, about 16% of them singletons. Sequencing was performed on PBMCs from the stem cell graft donor, taken from the stem cell graft. This TCR was recovered from a human donor who donated a stem cell graft to a child with acute lymphoblastic leukemia.

The DNA for the CDR3 is TGCGCCAGCAGTTTATACGCAGCCGGGGACGAGCAGTACTTC. Encoded protein: CASSLYAAGDEQYF. The genes are TRBV10-2 and TRBJ2-7; perhaps TRBD2 as D (5 bases). Germline CDR1 and CDR2: WSHSY and SAAADI. V lost 5 bases, J lost 5 bases, and 16 bases lay in between. The length of the CDR3 is 14 residues.